This TCR beta chain is drawn from a study of patients and donors after allogeneic stem cell transplantation. This clonotype has only a few counts. This CDR3 is built from 15 residues. From germline, CDR1 is SNHLY and CDR2 FYNNEI. Trimming at V came to 1 base and at J to 10 bases, leaving 6 bases not matched to a gene. TCRdb recomputed calls from the RT-PCR reads with MiXCR, one row per CDR3 protein. The data contain about a million distinct CDR3 sequences, approximately 19% of them singletons. This TCR derives from a human donor who was either an allogeneic HSCT recipient or a stem cell or donor lymphocyte infusion donor (not recorded which). It is not recorded whose cells these are; they may come from a transplant donor. The chain employs TRBV2 and TRBJ2-1, with 11 bases identical to TRBD2. Sequencing was carried out using blood, either unsorted or a sorted T cell fraction (not recorded which). CDR3 sequence: CASSEVSLAGGEQFF. CDR3 DNA: TGTGCCAGCAGTGAAGTATCGCTAGCGGGGGGAGAGCAGTTCTTC.